This T cell receptor (beta chain) was retrieved from a study of control samples from healthy donors and cancer patients (dated by TCRdb to 2020 to 2022). Trimming takes 3 bases off V and 0 bases off J; junction bases not matched to a gene: 0. CDR1 and CDR2, per the germline V gene, are SGHTA and FQGTGA. There are 14 amino acids in the CDR3, from cysteine to phenylalanine inclusive. Just the 42-base CDR3 DNA is kept, in frame starting at base 1. Note on this clone: It lacks a known antigen. Base qualities were left out, and no much larger clone turns up one base away.

Libraries came from the immunoSEQ multiplex PCR assay. TCRdb re-hosts the immuneACCESS table, in-frame sequences only. Its copies lack some clones; in the studies checked, an unresolved V gene accounts for under half of them, and the cause for the rest is not known. The sample data list about 76,000 clones, and 75% to 90% of these were observed just once. The ten largest clones capture over 9% of the sample. The source of this sequence is a woman in her 50s with colorectal cancer. Recombination joined TRBV7-3 with TRBJ2-3, with 7 middle bases fitting TRBD2. The sequenced sample was PBMCs. The sequenced DNA is TGTGCCAGCAGCTTCGGGGGGAGCACAGATACGCAGTATTTT. Its product reads: CASSFGGSTDTQYF.